The 23 T cell receptor beta chains in this list originate from one sample, sequenced in a study of blood T cell repertoires in COVID-19 (dated by TCRdb to the early 2020s). The library relied on the immunoSEQ multiplex PCR assay. The table was pulled from immuneACCESS by TCRdb, which kept in-frame rearrangements only. Such tables lose some clones; where checked, under half of the loss comes from unresolved V genes, and the rest has no known cause. Within this sample are over 200,000 clones, with less than 90% of them counted one time only. The ten largest clonotypes hold roughly 4% of the sample. Source material: PBMCs or T cells enriched from blood (not recorded which). The receptors shown here come from a young woman who had been exposed to COVID-19.

The chain joins TRBV27 to TRBJ1-1; D not resolved. V was cut by 2 bases and J by 1 base, with 8 bases left in between. Germline V gene lookup returns CDR1 MNHEY and CDR2 SMNVEV (reference sequence). The CDR3 runs 14 residues. CDR3 amino acids: CASSLRQENTEAFF. CDR3 nucleotide sequence: TGTGCCAGCAGTTTACGGCAGGAGAACACTGAAGCTTTCTTT.

The rearrangement links TRBV25-1 to TRBJ1-1, with D perhaps TRBD1 (5 bases). Germline lookup yields CDR1 MGHDK and CDR2 SYGVNS. The CDR3 covers 11 residues. V lost 6 bases to trimming and J lost 4 bases, with 6 bases between them. The chain's CDR3 is CASRDTTEAFF. CDR3 nucleotide sequence: TGTGCCAGCAGGGACACCACTGAAGCTTTCTTT.

This chain connects TRBV10-3 to TRBJ1-2, with D uncertain. Germline V CDR1 and CDR2: ENHRY, SYGVKD. This CDR3 has 12 amino acids. V was shortened by 5 bases and J by 2 bases, with 6 bases between the two germline ends. This CDR3 reads CAISRANYGYTF. The CDR3 nucleotides read TGTGCCATCAGTAGAGCAAACTATGGCTACACCTTC.

The genes are TRBV2 and TRBJ2-2, with 7 positions matching TRBD1. With V trimmed by 3 bases and J by 0 bases, 1 base remained unmatched. The germline CDR1 and CDR2 sequences are SNHLY and FYNNEI. CDR3 length: 15 amino acids. For the CDR3, the DNA is TGTGCCAGCAGTGAGACAGGGACGAACACCGGGGAGCTGTTTTTT. Protein: CASSETGTNTGELFF.

V and J are TRBV29-1 and TRBJ1-1; 8 bases fit TRBD1. The CDR3 has 15 residues. Germline loops: CDR1 SQVTM, CDR2 ANQGSEA. V gave up 4 bases and J gave up 4 bases; unmatched junction bases: 11. The CDR3 here is CSVVPLQGATTEAFF. The CDR3 bases are TGCAGCGTTGTTCCCCTGCAGGGGGCGACCACTGAAGCTTTCTTT.

The J gene is TRBJ1-5, the V gene TRBV30; no firm D call. V was cut by 0 bases and J by 5 bases, with 8 bases left in between. Germline lookup yields CDR1 GTSNPN and CDR2 SVGIG (reference sequence). The CDR3 consists of 13 residues. The CDR3 region has the DNA TGTGCCTGGAGTGTAGCCCTGGATCAGCCCCAGCATTTT. The encoded protein is CAWSVALDQPQHF.

The chain recombines TRBV5-5 with TRBJ1-2, with TRBD1 as a possible D gene (6 bases). The CDR3 extends over 16 amino acids. Germline CDR1 SGHKS, CDR2 YYEKEE (reference sequence). Trimming cost V 4 bases and J 4 bases, with 20 bases left between them. The CDR3 bases are TGTGCCAGCAGCCCAAGACAGGTAGAGGGATTCTATGGCTACACCTTC. Encoded protein: CASSPRQVEGFYGYTF.

This chain links TRBV19 with TRBJ1-2; a possible D gene is TRBD1 (6 bases). The CDR3 is made up of 12 amino acids. V lost 4 bases and J lost 8, with 11 bases in between. Germline CDR1 and CDR2: LNHDA and SQIVND (reference sequence). The CDR3 reads CASSNREGGYTF. The CDR3 nucleotides are TGTGCCAGTAGTAACAGGGAGGGAGGCTACACCTTC.

The genes are TRBV11-3 and TRBJ1-6; 7 nucleotides match TRBD1. The CDR3 covers 16 residues. The V and J ends lost 0 bases and 2 bases, in that order; junction bases with no gene match: 1. The V gene's germline CDR1 is SGHNT and CDR2 YENEEA. The CDR3, as DNA: TGTGCCAGCAGCTTAGATCAGGGGGCCTATAATTCACCCCTCCACTTT. This gives the protein CASSLDQGAYNSPLHF.

The count of this clone is one. This rearrangement joins TRBV6-5 to TRBJ2-7, with no clear D. The CDR3 contains 14 residues. From germline, CDR1 is MNHEY and CDR2 SVGAGI. Trimming took off 0 bases at V and 2 bases at J, with 8 bases between the two ends. The CDR3 region is CASSYSGRTYEQYF. CDR3 in DNA: TGTGCCAGCAGTTACTCGGGCAGAACCTACGAGCAGTACTTC.

This chain connects TRBV2 to TRBJ1-2, with a weak D call TRBD1 (6 bases). Germline CDR1 reads SNHLY; CDR2 reads FYNNEI. Trimming cost V 5 bases and J 7 bases, with 14 bases left between them. The CDR3 extends over 13 amino acids. CDR3 amino acids: CASSRDRWGGYTF. The CDR3 DNA is TGTGCCAGCAGTCGAGACAGGTGGGGTGGCTACACCTTC.

This clone appeared once. The chain employs TRBV7-8 and TRBJ2-4, with 7 positions matching TRBD2. Germline assignment: CDR1 SGHVS and CDR2 FQNEAQ. V lost 2 bases to trimming and J lost 9 bases; unmatched junction nucleotides: 4. This CDR3 is built from 13 residues. The CDR3 spells CASSLPGTTIQYF. In nucleotides, the CDR3 is TGTGCCAGCAGCTTACCCGGGACTACCATTCAGTACTTC.

The genes are TRBV25-1 and TRBJ2-7; no clear D. Trimming shortened V by 6 bases and J by 2 bases, and 8 bases separated the two germline ends. Germline CDR1 and CDR2: MGHDK and SYGVNS. The CDR3 loop spans 12 amino acids. The CDR3 sequence: CASSGEAYEQYF. The DNA for the CDR3 is TGTGCCAGCAGCGGAGAGGCCTACGAGCAGTACTTC.

This sequence joins TRBV7-9 and TRBJ2-7; a weak D match, TRBD1 (6 bases). The CDR3 extends over 17 amino acids. Per the germline V gene, CDR1 is SEHNR and CDR2 is FQNEAQ (reference sequence). The V end was cut by 1 base, the J end by 7 bases, with 23 bases between. DNA of the CDR3: TGTGCCAGCAGCTTAGATTCAGGGGTAGACATGGTTGAAGAGCAGTACTTC. It is translated as CASSLDSGVDMVEEQYF.

The V call is TRBV29-1, the J call TRBJ2-5, with TRBD2 identical over 11 bases. The trim removed 4 bases at V and 4 bases at J, leaving 5 bases unmatched. The CDR3 is 14 amino acids. Germline V gene data show CDR1 as SQVTM and CDR2 as ANQGSEA. CDR3 nucleotides: TGCAGCGTTGCTGAAACTAGCGGGGGAGAGACCCAGTACTTC. This gives the protein CSVAETSGGETQYF.

The chain links TRBV5-8 to TRBJ1-2; 8 nucleotides align to TRBD1. The CDR3 length is 18 residues. The germline CDR1 and CDR2 sequences are SGHTS and YDEGEE. Germline trimming cut 2 bases from V and 6 bases from J; bases unmatched to any gene: 18. The CDR3 DNA sequence: TGTGCCAGCAGCTTTGTGGTTGGAATCACGGACAGGGCGGATGGCTACACCTTC. Residues: CASSFVVGITDRADGYTF.

The rearrangement joins TRBV7-9 to TRBJ1-2; TRBD1 matches at 9 bases. This CDR3 is built from 17 residues. Germline loops: CDR1 SEHNR, CDR2 FQNEAQ (reference sequence). V shed 5 bases and J 1 base; nucleotides not matched to a gene: 11. The CDR3 protein is CASSHRRGTGNNYGYTF. CDR3 DNA: TGTGCCAGCAGCCACCGGAGAGGGACAGGGAATAACTATGGCTACACCTTC.

V gene TRBV20-1 combines with J gene TRBJ2-2; D gene unclear. The ends were cut back, 7 bases at V and 0 bases at J, with 3 bases in the middle. CDR3 length equals 11 residues. CDR1 and CDR2 from the germline V gene are DFQATT and SNEGSKA (reference sequence). Here the CDR3 reads CSVTNTGELFF. The CDR3 DNA reads as TGCAGTGTTACGAACACCGGGGAGCTGTTTTTT.

The chain employs TRBV3-1 (or the pseudogene TRBV3-2) and TRBJ2-6, with TRBD1 matching 10 bases. CDR3 length: 18 residues. V lost 4 bases, J lost 4 bases, and 10 bases stayed unmatched. CDR1 is LGHDT, CDR2 YNNKEL, per germline (reference sequence). CDR3 in amino acids: CASSPRGTGAIGANVLTF. CDR3 DNA: TGTGCCAGCAGCCCGCGGGGGACAGGGGCCATCGGGGCCAACGTCCTGACTTTC.

For this clone: Other DNA sequences in this sample translate to the same CDR3. The chain couples TRBV18 to TRBJ1-1; D possibly corresponds to TRBD1 (6 bases). Trimming took 3 bases from V and 0 from J, leaving 8 bases between them. The CDR3 sequence is 14 residues long. Looked up from germline, CDR1 is KGHSH and CDR2 is LQKENI. CDR3 amino acids: CASSPTGLNTEAFF. DNA of the CDR3: TGTGCCAGCTCACCGACAGGACTGAACACTGAAGCTTTCTTT.

The rearrangement links TRBV3-1 (or the pseudogene TRBV3-2) to TRBJ1-4, with D unclear. With 1 base removed from V and 8 bases from J, the gap between germline ends came to 8 bases. This CDR3 contains 13 residues. Germline V lookup: CDR1 LGHDT, CDR2 YNNKEL (reference sequence). The CDR3 sequence is CASSQVAREKLFF. The CDR3 coding sequence is TGTGCCAGCAGCCAAGTTGCTCGGGAAAAACTGTTTTTT.

V gene TRBV20-1 combines with J gene TRBJ1-2; D is uncertain. CDR1 is DFQATT and CDR2 is SNEGSKA in the germline V gene (reference sequence). V was trimmed by 0 bases and J by 8 bases, leaving 7 bases between them. The CDR3 is 11 residues long. CDR3 in DNA: TGCAGTGCTAGAGATGGGGAGGGCTACACCTTC. Translating gives CSARDGEGYTF.

The chain employs TRBV11-2 and TRBJ1-3; 8 nucleotides match TRBD1. The ends lost 4 bases at V and 3 bases at J; junction bases unmatched: 5. CDR1 and CDR2 from the germline V gene are SGHAT and FQNNGV. This CDR3 contains 15 residues. CDR3 in DNA: TGTGCCAGCAGCTCCCAACAGGGGGTTGGAAACACCATATATTTT. Its translation is CASSSQQGVGNTIYF.